This TCR beta chain was obtained from a study of neurological immune-mediated disorders. Over 160 million TCR-beta sequences from 15-18 subjects were obtained in each sequencing run. From the 5' RACE reads, TCRdb called clonotypes with MiXCR, one entry per CDR3 protein. The sample comprises 30,000 to 40,000 distinct CDR3 sequences, 3% to 4% of which are singletons, and 2% to 2.5% rests with the top ten. The CDR3 sequence is 16 residues long. After removal of 7 bases from V and 3 bases from J, the junction contained 10 bases not matched to a gene. Germline V gives CDR1 MNHNS, CDR2 SASEGT. There are many counts of this clonotype.

Source material: PBMCs. This TCR derives from a man aged 25-40 years with multiple sclerosis. The chain recombines TRBV6-1 with TRBJ2-3, with 10 bases that match TRBD2. The CDR3 spells CASNQRGGFGTDTQYF. The CDR3 DNA reads TGTGCCAGCAACCAGCGGGGGGGCTTCGGGACAGATACGCAGTATTTT.